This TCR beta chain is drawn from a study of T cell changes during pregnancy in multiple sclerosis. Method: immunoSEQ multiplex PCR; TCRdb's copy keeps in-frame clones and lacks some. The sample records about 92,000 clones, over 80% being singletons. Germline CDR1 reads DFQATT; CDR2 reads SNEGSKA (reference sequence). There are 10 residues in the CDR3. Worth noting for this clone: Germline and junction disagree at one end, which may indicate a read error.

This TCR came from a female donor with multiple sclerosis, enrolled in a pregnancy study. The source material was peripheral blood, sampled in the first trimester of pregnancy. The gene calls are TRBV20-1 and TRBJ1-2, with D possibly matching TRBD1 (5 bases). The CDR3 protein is CSAREAVRAF. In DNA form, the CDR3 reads TGCAGTGCTAGAGAGGCGGTCAGGGCCTTC.